The text below deals with one TCR beta chain. This CDR3 is 15 amino acids long. Germline CDR1 is SNHLY and CDR2 is FYNNEI. V shed 4 bases and J shed 0 bases, with 10 bases lying between them. The data derive from a study of blood T cell repertoires in COVID-19. The repertoire was sequenced with immunoSEQ multiplex PCR; TCRdb's copy has only in-frame clones and lacks some. The sample lists a few hundred thousand clones, about 87% occurring once. The V call is TRBV2, the J call TRBJ1-5; the D gene is possibly TRBD1 (6 bases). The sequenced material came from peripheral blood. This receptor was obtained from a woman aged 50 to 60 with acute or convalescent COVID-19. The CDR3 loop reads CASSGRTDSNQPQHF. In DNA form, the CDR3 reads TGTGCCAGCAGTGGGCGGACAGATAGCAATCAGCCCCAGCATTTT.